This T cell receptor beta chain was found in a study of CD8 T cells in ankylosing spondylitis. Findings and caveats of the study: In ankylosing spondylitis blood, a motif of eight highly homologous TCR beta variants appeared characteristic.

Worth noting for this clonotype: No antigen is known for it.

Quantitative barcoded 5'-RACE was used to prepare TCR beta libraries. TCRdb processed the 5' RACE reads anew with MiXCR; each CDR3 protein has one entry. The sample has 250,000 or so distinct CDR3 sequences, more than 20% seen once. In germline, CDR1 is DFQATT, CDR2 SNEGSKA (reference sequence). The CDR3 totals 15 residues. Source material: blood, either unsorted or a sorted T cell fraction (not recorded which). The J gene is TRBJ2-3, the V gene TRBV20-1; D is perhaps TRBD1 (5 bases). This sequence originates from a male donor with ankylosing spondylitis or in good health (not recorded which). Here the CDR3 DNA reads TGCAGGCCCCTGCCCCAGGGCGTCGGCACAGATACGCAGTATTTT. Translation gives CRPLPQGVGTDTQYF.